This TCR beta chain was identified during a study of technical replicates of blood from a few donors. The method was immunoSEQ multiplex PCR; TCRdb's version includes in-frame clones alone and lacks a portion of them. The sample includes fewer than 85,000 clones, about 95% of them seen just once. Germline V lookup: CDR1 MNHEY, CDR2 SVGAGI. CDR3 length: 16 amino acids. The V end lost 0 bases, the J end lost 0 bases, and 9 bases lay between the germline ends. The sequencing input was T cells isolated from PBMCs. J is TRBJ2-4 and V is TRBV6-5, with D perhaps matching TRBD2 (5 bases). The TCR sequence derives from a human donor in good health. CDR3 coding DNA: TGTGCCAGCAGTTACTCGGCGGGCTTAGCCAAAAACATTCAGTACTTC. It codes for CASSYSAGLAKNIQYF.